This T cell receptor (beta chain) derives from a study of CD8 T cells in Susac syndrome. Blood CD8+ and CD4+ T cells underwent high-throughput TCR beta sequencing. This clonotype was picked up one time. This CDR3 has 13 residues. J was trimmed by 6 bases and V by 7 bases; bases with no gene match: 6. Germline assignment: CDR1 MDHEN and CDR2 SYDVKM. Random hexamers served to reverse transcribe roughly 0.5 to 1 ug RNA. TCRdb independently ran MiXCR on the immunoSEQ multiplex PCR reads; one entry per CDR3 protein. The repertoire includes around 130,000 distinct CDR3 sequences, 85% to 95% of them detected once, and approximately 0.12% sits in the top ten.

The TCR comes from a human donor with multiple sclerosis. Sequencing was performed on CD4+ T cells from PBMCs. The chain combines TRBV28 with TRBJ1-5, with 7 bases matching TRBD1. The CDR3 coding sequence is TGTGCCAGCACCCCAGGGGGAAGTCAGCCCCAGCATTTT. Translating gives CASTPGGSQPQHF.